This T cell receptor beta chain was obtained from a study of metastatic and nonmetastatic thyroid tumors. TCRdb recomputed clones from the PCR reads via MiXCR. The sample shows 35,000 to 55,000 clones, under 25% of them seen only once. This CDR3 is 16 amino acids long. V shed 4 bases, J shed 1 base, and the junction held 7 bases outside the gene matches. Germline V lookup: CDR1 SGHRS, CDR2 YFSETQ. Before thyroid surgery, none of the patients had received any treatment. What was sequenced was blood. The chain is built from TRBV5-1 and TRBJ2-3; 9 bases fit TRBD1. The receptor comes from a male donor with papillary thyroid cancer or a benign thyroid nodule (not recorded which). Some clones in this sample may be carry-over from other donors' samples. The CDR3 here is CASSPTGGSGTDTQYF. CDR3 DNA: TGCGCCAGCAGCCCCACAGGGGGCTCGGGCACAGATACGCAGTATTTT.